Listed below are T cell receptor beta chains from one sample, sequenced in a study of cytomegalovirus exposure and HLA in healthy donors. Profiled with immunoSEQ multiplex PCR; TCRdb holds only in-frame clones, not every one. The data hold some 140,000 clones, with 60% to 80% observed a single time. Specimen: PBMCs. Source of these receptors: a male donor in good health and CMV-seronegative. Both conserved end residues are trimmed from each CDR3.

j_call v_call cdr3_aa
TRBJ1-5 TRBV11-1 ASSLEGGISAQH
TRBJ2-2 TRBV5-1 ASSLVLNTGELF
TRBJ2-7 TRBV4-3 ASSQVEDGEQY
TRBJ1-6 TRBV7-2 ASSPKGAPGSPLH
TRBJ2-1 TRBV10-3 AISKGTSTLTYNEQF
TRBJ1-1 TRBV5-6 ASSLGGISSIRAEAF
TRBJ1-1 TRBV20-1 SASREVAF
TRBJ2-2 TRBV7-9 ASGHVGELF
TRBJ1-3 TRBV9 ASTQGYLLNTIY
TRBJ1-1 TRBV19 ASSPRGTITEAF
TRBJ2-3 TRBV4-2 ASSQDPGRGSTDTQY
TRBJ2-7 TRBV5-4 ASSVKVTGGYEQY
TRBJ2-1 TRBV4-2 ASSGTSGGADNEQF
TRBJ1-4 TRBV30 AWSAGPTNEKLF
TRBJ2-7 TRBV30 AWSVLTAYEQY
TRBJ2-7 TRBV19 ASSSGQGNYEQY
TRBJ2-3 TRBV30 AWNEGGTDTQY
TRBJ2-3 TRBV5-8 ASSSTGGWTDTQY
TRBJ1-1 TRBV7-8 ASSALDSNTEAF
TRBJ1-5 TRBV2 ASSGQSNQPQH
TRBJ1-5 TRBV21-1 ASSKLENWRGAQGNQPQH
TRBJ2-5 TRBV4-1 ASSGRPGQAGETQY
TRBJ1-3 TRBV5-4 ASSLPSGGTSGNTIY
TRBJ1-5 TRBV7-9 ASSRGQAGPQPQH
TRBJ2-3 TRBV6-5 ASSLPGTSGDTQY
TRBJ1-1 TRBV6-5 ASRPQGITEAF
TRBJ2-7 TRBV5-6 ASSLRDRYEQY
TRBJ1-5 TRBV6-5 ASRGQGDQPQH
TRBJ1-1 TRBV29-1 SVRSGTEAF
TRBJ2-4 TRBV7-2 ASSAETGGANIQY
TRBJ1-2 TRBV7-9 ASSFLTSYGYT
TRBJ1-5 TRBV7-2 ASSLSWGRDQPQH
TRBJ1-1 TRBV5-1 ASSVQDGSEAF
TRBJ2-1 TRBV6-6 ASSLRGGNEQF
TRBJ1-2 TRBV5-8 ASSRVPGLSGYT
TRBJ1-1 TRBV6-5 ASRSGSMNTEAF
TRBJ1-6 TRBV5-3 ARSPGQLDEAYNSPLH
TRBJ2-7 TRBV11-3 ASSFRQSSSYEQY
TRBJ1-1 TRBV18 ASSVHTGGEAEAF
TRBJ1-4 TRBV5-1 ASGLGGQGEKLF
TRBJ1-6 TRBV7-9 ASKGRYNSPLH
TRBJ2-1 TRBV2 ASKTGSGGLVGEQF
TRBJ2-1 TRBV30 AWGTSQEQF
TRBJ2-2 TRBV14 ASSQVHGNTGELF
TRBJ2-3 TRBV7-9 ASSGSGGASTDTQY
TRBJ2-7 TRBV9 ASSAWIDRPYEQY
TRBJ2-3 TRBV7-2 ASLLAGGRDTQY
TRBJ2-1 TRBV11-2 ASSQGSGQLYNEQF
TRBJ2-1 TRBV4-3 ASSQEGRGDNEQF
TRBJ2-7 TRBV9 ASSPGLNYEQY
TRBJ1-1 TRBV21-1 ASPGTANTEAF
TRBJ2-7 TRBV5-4 ASSFPNQGGEQY
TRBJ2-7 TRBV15 ATSGNGIYEQY